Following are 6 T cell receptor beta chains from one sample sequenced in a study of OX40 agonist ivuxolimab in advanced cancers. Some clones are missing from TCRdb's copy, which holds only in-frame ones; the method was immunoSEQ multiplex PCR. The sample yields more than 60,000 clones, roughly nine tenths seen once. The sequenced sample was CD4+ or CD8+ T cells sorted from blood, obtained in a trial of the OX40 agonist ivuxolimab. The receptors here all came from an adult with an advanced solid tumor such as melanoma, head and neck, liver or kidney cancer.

The CDR3 DNA is TGTGCCAGCAGCCTTGGACACTACACTGAAGCTTTCTTT. Translating gives CASSLGHYTEAFF. The chain combines TRBV5-6 with TRBJ1-1; D perhaps matches TRBD1 (5 bases). The CDR3 is made up of 13 amino acids. Per the germline V gene, CDR1 is SGHDT and CDR2 is YYEEEE. V was clipped by 4 bases and J by 3 bases, with 10 bases between them.

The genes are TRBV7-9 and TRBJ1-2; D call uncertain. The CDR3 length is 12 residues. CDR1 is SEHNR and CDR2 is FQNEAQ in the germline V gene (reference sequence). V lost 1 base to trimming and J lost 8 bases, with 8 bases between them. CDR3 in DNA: TGTGCCAGCAGCTTAGAGACTCGGGGCTACACCTTC. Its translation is CASSLETRGYTF.

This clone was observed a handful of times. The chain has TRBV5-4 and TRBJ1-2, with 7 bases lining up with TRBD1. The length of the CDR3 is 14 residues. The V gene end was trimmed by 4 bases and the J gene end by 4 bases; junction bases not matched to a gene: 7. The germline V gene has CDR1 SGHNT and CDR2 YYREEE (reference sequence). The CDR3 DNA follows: TGTGCCAGCAGCCAAGGGGGCGCGGGCTATGGCTACACCTTC. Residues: CASSQGGAGYGYTF.

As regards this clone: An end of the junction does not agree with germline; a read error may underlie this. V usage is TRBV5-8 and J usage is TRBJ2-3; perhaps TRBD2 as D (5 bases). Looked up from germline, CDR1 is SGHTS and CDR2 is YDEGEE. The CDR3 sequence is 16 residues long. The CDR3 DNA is TGCGCCAGCAGCCAAGGGAAGCGGCCTAGCACAGATACGCAGTATTTT. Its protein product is CASSQGKRPSTDTQYF.

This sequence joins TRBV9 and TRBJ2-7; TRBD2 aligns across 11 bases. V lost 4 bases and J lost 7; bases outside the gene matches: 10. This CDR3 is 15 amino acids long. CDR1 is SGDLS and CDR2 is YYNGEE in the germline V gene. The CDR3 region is CASSPTSGTDREQYF. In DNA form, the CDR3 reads TGTGCCAGCAGCCCGACTAGCGGGACTGACAGGGAGCAGTACTTC.

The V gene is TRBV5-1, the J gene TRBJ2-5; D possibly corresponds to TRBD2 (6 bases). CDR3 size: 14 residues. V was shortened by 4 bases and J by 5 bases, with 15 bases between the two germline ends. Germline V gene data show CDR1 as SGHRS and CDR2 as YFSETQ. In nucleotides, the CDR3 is TGCGCCAGCAGCCCTGGAGGGTTTCGGGAGACCCAGTACTTC. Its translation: CASSPGGFRETQYF.